What follows are 8 T cell receptor beta chains derived from one specimen sequenced in a study of T cell responses to AZD1222 COVID-19 vaccine. Libraries were prepared by immunoSEQ multiplex PCR; TCRdb keeps only in-frame clonotypes and omits some of them. The sample carries more than 95,000 clones, roughly 90% recorded once. This specimen was peripheral blood, taken on day 0 of AZD1222 vaccination. The receptors originated from an adult in good health.

V gene TRBV6-2 or TRBV6-3 combines with J gene TRBJ1-5; perhaps TRBD1 as D (5 bases). Looked up from germline, CDR1 is MNHEY and CDR2 is SVGEGT. There are 17 residues in the CDR3. V lost 2 bases, J lost 2 bases, and 16 bases lay in between. Written as DNA, the CDR3 is TGTGCCAGCAGTTACCCTACTCCCGACAGCCGCAATCAGCCCCAGCATTTT. Translation: CASSYPTPDSRNQPQHF.

The chain combines TRBV27 with TRBJ1-5; no definite D call. Germline V gene data show CDR1 as MNHEY and CDR2 as SMNVEV (reference sequence). CDR3 length equals 14 residues. Between the trimmed V and J ends, which lost 5 bases and 5 bases, there was a span of 13 bases. In DNA form, the CDR3 reads TGTGCCAGCAGTCCGAAAGGGTCCCATCAGCCCCAGCATTTT. Amino acids: CASSPKGSHQPQHF.

V gene TRBV6-2 or TRBV6-3 combines with J gene TRBJ2-6; no reliable D call. Germline CDR1 MNHEY, CDR2 SVGEGT. CDR3 length: 14 amino acids. The V end was cut by 4 bases, the J end by 0 bases, with 4 bases between. The CDR3 nucleotides are TGTGCCAGCAGTTCGGACTCTGGGGCCAACGTCCTGACTTTC. This sequence encodes CASSSDSGANVLTF.

This chain joins TRBV28 and TRBJ1-4; tentatively, D is TRBD1 (5 bases). The CDR3 runs 14 residues. With 4 bases removed from V and 1 base from J, the gap between germline ends came to 7 bases. Germline-derived CDR1 and CDR2 are MDHEN and SYDVKM. The DNA for the CDR3 is TGTGCCAGCAGTTGGGGGGTAACTAATGAAAAACTGTTTTTT. Amino acid sequence: CASSWGVTNEKLFF.

The rearrangement links TRBV7-6 to TRBJ1-6, with 11 bases identical to TRBD1. Trimming took 5 bases from V and 8 from J; bases not matched to a gene: 8. The CDR3 consists of 16 residues. Germline CDR1 is SGHVS and CDR2 is FNYEAQ. Written as DNA, the CDR3 is TGTGCCAGCAGCCTCGGGACAGGGGGTTTCGATTCACCCCTCCACTTT. It codes for CASSLGTGGFDSPLHF.

This chain joins TRBV6-5 and TRBJ2-1; 8 bases line up with TRBD2. V dropped 7 bases and J dropped 6; count of bases not matched to a gene: 5. This CDR3 is 13 amino acids long. From germline, CDR1 is MNHEY and CDR2 SVGAGI. The CDR3 nucleotides are TGTGCCAGCAAGGGACGGGAGGGCAATGAGCAGTTCTTC. Residues: CASKGREGNEQFF.

This chain uses TRBV27 with TRBJ2-2, with D unresolved. With 5 bases removed from V and 4 bases from J, the gap between germline ends came to 2 bases. This CDR3 has 11 amino acids. Germline V gene sequence: CDR1 MNHEY, CDR2 SMNVEV (reference sequence). This CDR3 is CASSSTGELFF. The CDR3 DNA follows: TGTGCCAGCAGTAGCACCGGGGAGCTGTTTTTT.

The rearrangement links TRBV6-5 to TRBJ1-3; no reliable D call. This CDR3 is built from 16 residues. Between the trimmed V and J ends, which lost 0 bases and 4 bases, there was a span of 13 bases. Germline V gene sequence: CDR1 MNHEY, CDR2 SVGAGI. CDR3 sequence reads: CASSYSGSLGGNTIYF. The CDR3, as DNA: TGTGCCAGCAGTTACTCAGGGAGCCTGGGGGGAAACACCATATATTTT.